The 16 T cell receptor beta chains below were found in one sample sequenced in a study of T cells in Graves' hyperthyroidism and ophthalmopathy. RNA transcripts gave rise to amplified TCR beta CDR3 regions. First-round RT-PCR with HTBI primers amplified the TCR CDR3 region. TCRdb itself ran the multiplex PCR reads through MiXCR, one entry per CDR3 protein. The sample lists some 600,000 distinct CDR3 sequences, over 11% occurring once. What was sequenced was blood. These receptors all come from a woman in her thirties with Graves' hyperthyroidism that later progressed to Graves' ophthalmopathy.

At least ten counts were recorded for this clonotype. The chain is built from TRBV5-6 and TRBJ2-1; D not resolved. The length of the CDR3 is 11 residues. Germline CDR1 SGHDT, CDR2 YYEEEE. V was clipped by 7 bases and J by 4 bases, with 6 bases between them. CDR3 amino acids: CASQLYNEQFF. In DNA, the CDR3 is TGTGCCAGCCAATTATACAATGAGCAGTTCTTC.

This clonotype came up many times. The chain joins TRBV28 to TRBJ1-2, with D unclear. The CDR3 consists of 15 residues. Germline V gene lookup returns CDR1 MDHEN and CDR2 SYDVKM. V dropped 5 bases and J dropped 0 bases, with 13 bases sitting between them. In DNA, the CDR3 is TGTGCCAGCAGTCAACAGCCACCAGCTAACTATGGCTACACCTTC. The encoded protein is CASSQQPPANYGYTF.

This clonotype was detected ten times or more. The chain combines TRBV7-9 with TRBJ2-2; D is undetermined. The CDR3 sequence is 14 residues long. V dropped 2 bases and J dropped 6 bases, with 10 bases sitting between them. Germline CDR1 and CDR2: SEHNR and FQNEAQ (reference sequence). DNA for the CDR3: TGTGCCAGCAGCTTAAAGTTGGCCGCCGGGGAGCTGTTTTTT. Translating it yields CASSLKLAAGELFF.

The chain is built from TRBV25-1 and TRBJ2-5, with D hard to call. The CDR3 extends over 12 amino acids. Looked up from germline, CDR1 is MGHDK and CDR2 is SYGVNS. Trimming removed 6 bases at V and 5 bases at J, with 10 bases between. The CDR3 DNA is TGTGCCAGCAGAGGACGGGCGGAGACCCAGTACTTC. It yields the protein CASRGRAETQYF.

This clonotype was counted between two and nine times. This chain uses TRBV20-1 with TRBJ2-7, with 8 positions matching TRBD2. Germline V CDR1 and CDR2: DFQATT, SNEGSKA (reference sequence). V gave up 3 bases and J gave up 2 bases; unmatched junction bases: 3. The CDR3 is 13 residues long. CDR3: CSARVSGTYEQYF. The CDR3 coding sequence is TGCAGTGCTAGGGTTAGCGGGACCTACGAGCAGTACTTC.

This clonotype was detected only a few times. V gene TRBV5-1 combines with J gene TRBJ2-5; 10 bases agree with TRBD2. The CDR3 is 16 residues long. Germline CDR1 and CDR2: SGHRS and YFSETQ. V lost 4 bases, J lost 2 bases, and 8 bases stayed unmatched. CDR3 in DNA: TGCGCCAGCAGCCTAACGACTAGCGGGCCACAAGAGACCCAGTACTTC. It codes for CASSLTTSGPQETQYF.

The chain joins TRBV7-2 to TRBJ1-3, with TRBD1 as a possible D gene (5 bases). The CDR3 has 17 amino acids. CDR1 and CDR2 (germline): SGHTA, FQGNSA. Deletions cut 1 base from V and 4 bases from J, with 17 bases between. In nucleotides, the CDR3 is TGTGCCAGCAGCTTAGTAGGGACCTCGAACGTAGGAAACACCATATATTTT. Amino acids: CASSLVGTSNVGNTIYF.

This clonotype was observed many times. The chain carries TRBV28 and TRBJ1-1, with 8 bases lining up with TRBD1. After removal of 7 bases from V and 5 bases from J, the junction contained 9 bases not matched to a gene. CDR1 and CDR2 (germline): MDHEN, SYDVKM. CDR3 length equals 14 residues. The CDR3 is CASTLTGVDTEAFF. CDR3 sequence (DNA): TGTGCCAGCACTCTGACAGGGGTGGATACTGAAGCTTTCTTT.

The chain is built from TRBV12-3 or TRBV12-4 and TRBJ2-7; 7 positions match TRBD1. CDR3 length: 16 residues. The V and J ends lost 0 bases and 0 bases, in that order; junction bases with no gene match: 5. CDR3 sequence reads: CASSLAGAGGSYEQYF. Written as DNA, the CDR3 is TGTGCCAGCAGTTTAGCGGGGGCAGGGGGCTCCTACGAGCAGTACTTC.

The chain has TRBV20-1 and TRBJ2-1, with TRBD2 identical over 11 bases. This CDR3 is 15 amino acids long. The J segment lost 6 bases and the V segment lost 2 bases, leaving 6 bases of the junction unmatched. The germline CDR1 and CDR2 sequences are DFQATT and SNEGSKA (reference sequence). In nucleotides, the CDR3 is TGCAGTGCTAGACCCGGGACTAGCGGTTCCAATGAGCAGTTCTTC. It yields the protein CSARPGTSGSNEQFF.

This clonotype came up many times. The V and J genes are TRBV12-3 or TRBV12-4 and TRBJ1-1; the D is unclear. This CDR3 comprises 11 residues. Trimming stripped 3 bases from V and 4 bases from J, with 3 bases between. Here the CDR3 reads CASSFGTEAFF. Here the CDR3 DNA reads TGTGCCAGCAGTTTTGGCACTGAAGCTTTCTTT.

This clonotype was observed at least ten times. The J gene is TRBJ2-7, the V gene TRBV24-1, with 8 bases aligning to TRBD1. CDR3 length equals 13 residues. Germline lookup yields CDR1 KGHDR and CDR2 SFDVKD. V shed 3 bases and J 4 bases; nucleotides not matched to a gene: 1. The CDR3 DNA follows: TGTGCCACCAGTGATCGGACAGGGTACGAGCAGTACTTC. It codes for CATSDRTGYEQYF.

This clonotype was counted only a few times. The CDR3, as DNA: TGTGCCAGCAGCCGAGAGCGGAGGGAATACGAGCAGTACTTC. Translation gives CASSRERREYEQYF. The V and J genes are TRBV3-1 and TRBJ2-7, with D possibly matching TRBD2 (6 bases). Looked up from germline, CDR1 is LGHDT and CDR2 is YNNKEL (reference sequence). The CDR3 is made up of 14 amino acids. V was trimmed by 4 bases and J by 4 bases, leaving 14 bases between them.

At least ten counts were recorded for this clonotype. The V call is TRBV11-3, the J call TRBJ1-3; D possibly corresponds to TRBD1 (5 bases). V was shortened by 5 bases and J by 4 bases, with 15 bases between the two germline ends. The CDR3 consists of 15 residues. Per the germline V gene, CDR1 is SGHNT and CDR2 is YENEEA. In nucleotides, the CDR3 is TGTGCCAGCAGCCAGGGAGGGGATTTCGGAAACACCATATATTTT. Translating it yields CASSQGGDFGNTIYF.

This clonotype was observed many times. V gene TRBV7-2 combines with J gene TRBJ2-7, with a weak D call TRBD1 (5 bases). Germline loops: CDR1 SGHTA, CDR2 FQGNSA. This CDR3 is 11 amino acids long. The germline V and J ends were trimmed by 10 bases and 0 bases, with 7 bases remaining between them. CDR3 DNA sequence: TGTGCCAAGGACAACTCCTACGAGCAGTACTTC. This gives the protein CAKDNSYEQYF.

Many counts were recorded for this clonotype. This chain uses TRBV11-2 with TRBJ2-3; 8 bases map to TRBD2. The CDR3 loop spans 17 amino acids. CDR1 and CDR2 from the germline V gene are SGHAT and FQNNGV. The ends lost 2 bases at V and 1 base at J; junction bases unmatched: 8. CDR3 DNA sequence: TGTGCCAGCAGCTTACCGAGGAGCGGGAGTGGCACAGATACGCAGTATTTT. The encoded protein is CASSLPRSGSGTDTQYF.